The following is a T cell receptor beta chain sequence with its context. What it binds is unknown. The entry originates in a study of beta chain features in type 1 diabetes. The entirety of the isolated RNA underwent reverse transcription, so expressed TCRB transcripts were sequenced. This table comes from immunoSEQ multiplex PCR, and its TCRdb copy is limited to in-frame clones, with some not included. The sample holds 350,000 to 450,000 clones, approximately 15% seen once. V was cut by 3 bases and J by 2 bases, with 10 bases left in between. Germline CDR1 SEHNR, CDR2 FQNEAQ (reference sequence). This CDR3 spans 14 amino acids. A sort by CD45RO/CCR7/CD25/CD127/CD95/CD27 yielded CD4+ naive, central memory, regulatory and stem cell-like memory cells. All sorted populations exceeded 95% purity. Whole-study findings and limits: Any HLA effect on TCRB rearrangement was left unresolved by small sub-analyses.

This chain connects TRBV7-9 to TRBJ1-2, with a tentative D call TRBD1 (5 bases). The clonotype comes from a young man in good health. Sequencing input: naive CD4+ T cells from blood. The CDR3 loop reads CASSLGRANYGYTF. CDR3 sequence (DNA): TGTGCCAGCAGCTTGGGACGGGCAAACTATGGCTACACCTTC.